This T cell receptor beta chain appears in the sequencing data of a study of early T cells in non-severe SARS-CoV-2 infection. With 1 base clipped from V and 2 bases from J, the junction kept 12 bases outside the gene matches. Looked up from germline, CDR1 is SGHTA and CDR2 is FQGNSA. This CDR3 has 18 amino acids. Individual cDNA molecules received unique molecular identifiers during library preparation. TCRdb recomputed calls from the 5' RACE reads with MiXCR, one row per CDR3 protein. The data contain 55,000 to 75,000 distinct CDR3 sequences, approximately 13% of them singletons. The clonotype comes from an adult who was a healthcare worker with PCR-confirmed SARS-CoV-2 infection or an uninfected control (not recorded which). The chain uses TRBV7-2 and TRBJ2-3; TRBD2 matches at 7 bases. The sequencing input was whole blood. CDR3 bases: TGTGCCAGCAGCTTAGAAGCGGGAAGACGATCACTCACAGATACGCAGTATTTT. Its translation is CASSLEAGRRSLTDTQYF.